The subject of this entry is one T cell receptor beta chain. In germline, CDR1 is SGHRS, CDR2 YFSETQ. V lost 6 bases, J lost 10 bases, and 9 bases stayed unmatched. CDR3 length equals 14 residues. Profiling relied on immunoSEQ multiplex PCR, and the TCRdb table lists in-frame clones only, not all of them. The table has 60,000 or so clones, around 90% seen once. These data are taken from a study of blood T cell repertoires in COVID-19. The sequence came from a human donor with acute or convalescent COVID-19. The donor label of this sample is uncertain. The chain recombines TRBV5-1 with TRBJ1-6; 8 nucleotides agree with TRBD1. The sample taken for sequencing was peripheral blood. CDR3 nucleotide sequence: TGCGCCAGCACCGCCGGACAGGGAGGATCACCCCTCCACTTT. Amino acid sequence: CASTAGQGGSPLHF.